Included here is one T cell receptor beta chain sequence, with context. The record originates from a study of identical twins. V gave up 8 bases and J gave up 0 bases; unmatched junction bases: 3. The CDR3 contains 13 residues. TCRdb passed the 5' RACE reads through MiXCR, listing each CDR3 protein once. This table holds 520,000 or so distinct CDR3 sequences, roughly 21% found once. These records were also assigned to another study, of T cells expressing NK-cell markers.

The chain uses TRBV12-3 or TRBV12-4 and TRBJ2-5; 7 nucleotides agree with TRBD1. The sequenced sample was CD4+ T cells sorted from blood. This clonotype originated in a young woman in good health. CDR3 in amino acids: CASGGQNQETQYF. In DNA, the CDR3 is TGTGCCAGCGGGGGACAGAACCAAGAGACCCAGTACTTC.